This T cell receptor (beta chain) was observed in a study of blood T cells in healthy people across ages (dated by TCRdb to 2014 to 2015). With regard to the full study: Template switching captured roughly one uniquely barcoded TCR beta cDNA molecule per two T cells in model experiments. Using deep sequencing normalized with unique cDNA molecular identifiers, the study measured how TCR beta repertoire diversity changes with age. The study analyzed two additional independent replicas of 1 million unique cDNA reads from the same blood draw for two donors, one aged 18 to 30 and one aged 80 or older. Four age groups were formed from the donors: young (average roughly 16 years), middle-aged (approximately 40), aged (about 68) and long-lived (roughly 88). Donors of different ages were randomly distributed across sequencing lanes to avoid experimental bias.

Donors were 30 to 45 systemically healthy Caucasian individuals from Russia aged roughly 6 to 90 years. Ten milliliters of peripheral blood were drawn from each donor into EDTA-treated Vacutainer tubes. PBMCs were isolated by Ficoll-Paque density-gradient centrifugation, with at least 6 million obtained per sample. Total RNA, at least 5.5 micrograms per sample, was extracted from PBMCs with Trizol reagent. For every donor, flow cytometry on a PBMC aliquot measured the percentage of naive CD45RAhigh/CD27high T cells. With respect to this clonotype: Its binding antigen is unknown. Per-nucleotide qualities are absent, and no much larger clonotype sits a single base away.

The library relied on 5' RACE. Sequencing used an Illumina HiSeq 2500. The second PCR ran for roughly 6 to 11 cycles and used a J-beta primer mix along with a sample-barcoded 5' primer. A template-switch 5' adaptor carrying 12 random nucleotides introduced a unique molecular identifier onto each TCR beta cDNA molecule. At least 2.5 million CDR3-containing paired-end reads were obtained from each sample. First-strand cDNA was synthesized from all RNA with the Mint cDNA synthesis kit, primed by a TRBC-specific oligonucleotide. Following uracil-DNA glycosylase treatment, all cDNA underwent a first 18-cycle PCR with the universal primers M1SS and BC2_uni_R. Per the original workflow: Each sample was normalized by randomly selecting 1 million high-quality reads, each carrying a distinct molecular identifier. Instead of being binned into consensus sequences, reads that shared molecular identifiers were thrown out. MiTCR, with a Q25 quality threshold and the strictest error-elimination algorithm, was used for CDR3 identification, clonotype clustering and error correction. Lower-bound total TCR beta diversity was estimated with a nonparametric unseen species model using Euler transformation. The public reads were reprocessed in TCRdb via fastp at Q25 and MiXCR, keeping in-frame beta chains. Rows are unified per CDR3 protein, each entry keeping the most common DNA and genes. The V and J calls follow TCRdb's processing rather than the paper's. The sample table contains approximately 940,000 distinct CDR3 sequences; only one count was recorded for around 49% of them. 13% of the sample rests with the top ten.

V loses 0 bases, J loses 4 bases, and the germline ends lie 12 bases apart. CDR1 and CDR2 (MNHEY, SVGEGT) derive from the germline V gene. Spanning cysteine to phenylalanine, the CDR3 consists of 15 amino acids. Left in the record is the CDR3 DNA by itself, 45 bases read in frame from the first base. What the study reported, not specific to this receptor: Estimates of total diversity from one million sequenced T cells were regarded as lower bounds and underestimates. Compared with the aged group, more naive CD4+ T cells, fewer expanded clones and increased TCR diversity were shown by the long-lived group, suggesting age selection. Because the CMV infection status of the donors was unknown, age-related changes in expanded clonotypes may potentially have been confounded. Conclusive comparison of naive and antigen-experienced compartments was prevented by the profiling of bulk unsorted PBMCs. Observed TCR beta diversity per million T cells fell roughly linearly with age, and a significant reduction was already apparent by age approximately 40. A strong correlation was found between observed TCR beta diversity and the percentage of naive T cells measured by flow cytometry.

The clonotype was recovered from a man in his thirties or forties in good health. Sequenced material: blood. Recombination joined TRBV6-2 or TRBV6-3 with TRBJ1-2, and TRBD1 may be the D gene, going by 5 matching bases. The DNA sequence reads TGTGCCAGCAGTTACTCGATGAGGACACTCTATGGCTACACCTTC. Translated, it gives CASSYSMRTLYGYTF.